This TCR beta chain emerged from a study of cytomegalovirus exposure and HLA in healthy donors. The CDR3 is made up of 19 amino acids. Trimming left V 0 bases short and J 6 bases short, with 23 bases between. Germline CDR1 and CDR2: LGHNA and YSLEER. Primers: 60 Vbeta forward and 13 Jbeta reverse. TCRdb's table, derived via immunoSEQ multiplex PCR, lists solely in-frame clones and lacks some. Of approximately 120,000 clones detected, 73% appear once; the ten largest clones hold roughly 8%. The TCR was taken from a man in his forties in good health and CMV-seronegative. Sequenced input: PBMCs. The chain is built from TRBV4-3 and TRBJ1-4; D gene unclear. Here the CDR3 reads CASSQDTKADSWLDEKLFF. DNA of the CDR3: TGCGCCAGCAGCCAAGATACGAAGGCGGACTCTTGGCTGGATGAAAAACTGTTTTTT.